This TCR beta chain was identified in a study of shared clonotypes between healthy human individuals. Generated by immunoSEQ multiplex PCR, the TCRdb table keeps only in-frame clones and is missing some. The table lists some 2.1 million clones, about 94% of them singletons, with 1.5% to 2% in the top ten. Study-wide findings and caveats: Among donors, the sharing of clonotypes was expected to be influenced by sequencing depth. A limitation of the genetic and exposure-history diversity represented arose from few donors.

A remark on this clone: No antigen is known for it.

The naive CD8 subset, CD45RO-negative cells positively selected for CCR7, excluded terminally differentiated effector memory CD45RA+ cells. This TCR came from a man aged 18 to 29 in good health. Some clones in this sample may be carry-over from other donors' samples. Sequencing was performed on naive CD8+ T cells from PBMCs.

Here the CDR3 DNA reads TGTGCCAGCAGTGCCCCGGCTAGCAGCGAAGAGACCCAGTACTTC. This codes for CASSAPASSEETQYF. V usage is TRBV6-1 and J usage is TRBJ2-5, with D tentatively TRBD2 (5 bases). Germline values: CDR1 MNHNS, CDR2 SASEGT. The CDR3 is 15 amino acids. Trimming took 4 bases from V and 3 from J, leaving 15 bases between them.